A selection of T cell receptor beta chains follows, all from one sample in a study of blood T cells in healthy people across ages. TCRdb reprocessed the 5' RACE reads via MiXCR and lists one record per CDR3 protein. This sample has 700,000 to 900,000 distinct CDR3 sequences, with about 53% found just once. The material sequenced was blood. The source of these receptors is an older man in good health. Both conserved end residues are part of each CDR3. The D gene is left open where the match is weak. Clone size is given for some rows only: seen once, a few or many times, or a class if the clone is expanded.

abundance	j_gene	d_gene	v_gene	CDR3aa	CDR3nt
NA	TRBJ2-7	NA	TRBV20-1	CSARLTSDEQYF	TGCAGTGCTAGACTGACTAGTGACGAGCAGTACTTC
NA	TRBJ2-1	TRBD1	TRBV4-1	CASSPGQGGNEQFF	TGCGCCAGCAGCCCGGGACAGGGGGGCAATGAGCAGTTCTTC
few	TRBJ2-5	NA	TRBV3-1	CASSQHPTEQETQYF	TGTGCCAGCAGCCAACATCCGACAGAGCAAGAGACCCAGTACTTC
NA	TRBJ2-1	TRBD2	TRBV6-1	CASSASLAGGTVGNNEQFF	TGTGCCAGCAGTGCCTCACTAGCGGGAGGGACGGTGGGAAACAATGAGCAGTTCTTC
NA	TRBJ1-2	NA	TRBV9	CASSVETANYGYTF	TGTGCCAGCAGCGTAGAGACAGCTAACTATGGCTACACCTTC
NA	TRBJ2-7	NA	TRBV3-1	CASSLDVARSEQYF	TGTGCCAGCAGCCTAGACGTGGCTAGAAGCGAGCAGTACTTC
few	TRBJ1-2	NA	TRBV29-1	CSVEDPRRYTF	TGCAGCGTTGAAGATCCCCGGCGCTACACCTTC
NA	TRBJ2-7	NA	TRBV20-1	CSASSPGTGYSDEQYF	TGCAGTGCTAGCAGCCCCGGGACGGGGTACTCCGACGAGCAGTACTTC
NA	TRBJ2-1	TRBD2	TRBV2	CASREGTSGRPFF	TGTGCCAGCAGAGAGGGGACTAGCGGGAGACCGTTCTTC
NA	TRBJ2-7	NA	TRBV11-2	CASARASVSYEQYF	TGTGCCAGTGCCCGGGCTAGCGTCTCCTACGAGCAGTACTTC
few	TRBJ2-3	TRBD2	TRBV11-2	CASRVGLALDTQYF	TGTGCCAGCAGGGTGGGACTAGCGTTGGATACGCAGTATTTT
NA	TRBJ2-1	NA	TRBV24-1	CATSDPFSDEQFF	TGTGCCACCAGTGATCCGTTTAGCGATGAGCAGTTCTTC
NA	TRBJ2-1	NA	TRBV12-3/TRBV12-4	CASSTISAYNEQFF	TGTGCCAGCAGCACTATTAGCGCCTACAATGAGCAGTTCTTC
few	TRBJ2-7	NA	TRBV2	CASSDGGTQYF	TGTGCCAGCAGTGATGGGGGAACCCAGTACTTC
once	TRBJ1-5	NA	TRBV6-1	CASSRLPSGGGNQPQHF	TGTGCCAGCAGCCGTCTTCCTAGCGGTGGAGGCAATCAGCCCCAGCATTTT
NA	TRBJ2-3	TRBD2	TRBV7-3	CASSPLAGGPGDTQYF	TGTGCCAGCAGCCCCCTAGCGGGAGGGCCGGGGGATACGCAGTATTTT
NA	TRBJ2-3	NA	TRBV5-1	CASRTGPSTDTQYF	TGCGCCAGCAGAACGGGGCCTAGCACAGATACGCAGTATTTT
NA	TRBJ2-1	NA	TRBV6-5	CASSSGTKNEQFF	TGTGCCAGCAGCTCCGGGACGAAAAATGAGCAGTTCTTC
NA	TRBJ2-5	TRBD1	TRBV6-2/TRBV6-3	CASKQGAGQYF	TGTGCCAGCAAACAGGGGGCCGGGCAGTACTTC
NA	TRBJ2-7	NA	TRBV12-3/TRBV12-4	CASSLRHSHEQYF	TGTGCCAGCAGTCTGCGACACTCTCACGAGCAGTACTTC
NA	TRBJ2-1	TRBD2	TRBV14	CASSQVRDYPNEQFF	TGTGCCAGCAGCCAAGTCCGGGACTACCCTAATGAGCAGTTCTTC
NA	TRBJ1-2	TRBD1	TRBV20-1	CSARDPPGQGIPYYGYTF	TGCAGTGCTAGAGATCCCCCGGGACAGGGGATCCCATACTATGGCTACACCTTC
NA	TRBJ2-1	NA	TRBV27	CASTWGGLSYNEQFF	TGTGCCAGCACCTGGGGCGGCCTCTCTTACAATGAGCAGTTCTTC
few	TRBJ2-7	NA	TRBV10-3	CAISESKPPTGEQYF	TGTGCCATCAGTGAGTCGAAACCACCTACGGGCGAGCAGTACTTC
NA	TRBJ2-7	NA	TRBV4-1	CASSQDNFLAYEQYF	TGCGCCAGCAGCCAAGATAACTTTCTAGCCTACGAGCAGTACTTC
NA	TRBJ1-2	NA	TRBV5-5	CASSLGGGVSGYTF	TGTGCCAGCAGCTTGGGTGGAGGTGTGTCTGGCTACACCTTC
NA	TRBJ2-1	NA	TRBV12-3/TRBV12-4	CASSSSLVAYNEQFF	TGTGCCAGCAGTTCTAGCCTAGTGGCCTACAATGAGCAGTTCTTC
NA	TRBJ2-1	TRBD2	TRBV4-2	CASSQDSGSLLNEQFF	TGTGCCAGCAGCCAAGACAGCGGGAGTTTACTGAATGAGCAGTTCTTC
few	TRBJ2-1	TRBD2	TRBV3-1	CASSQGGLAAYNEQFF	TGTGCCAGCAGCCAAGGGGGACTAGCGGCCTACAATGAGCAGTTCTTC
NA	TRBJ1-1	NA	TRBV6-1	CAGKAGNTEAFF	TGTGCCGGCAAGGCAGGGAACACTGAAGCTTTCTTT
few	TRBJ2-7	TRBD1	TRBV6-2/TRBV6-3	CASISKDRVKYEQYF	TGTGCCAGCATCTCCAAGGACAGGGTGAAATACGAGCAGTACTTC
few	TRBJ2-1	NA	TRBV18	CASSPKETQFF	TGTGCCAGCTCACCCAAAGAGACCCAGTTCTTC